Shown below are 16 T cell receptor beta chains from a single sample sequenced in a study of beta chain features in type 1 diabetes. Sequencing targeted expressed TCRB transcripts, as all isolated RNA had been reverse transcribed. Profiled with immunoSEQ multiplex PCR; TCRdb holds only in-frame clones, not every one. This table has around 320,000 clones, 11% to 15% appearing once. The sequencing input was central memory CD4+ T cells from blood. The source of these receptors is a man aged 25-45 years in good health.

At least ten counts were recorded for this clone. The V gene is TRBV14, the J gene TRBJ2-2, with TRBD2 matching over 7 bases. Germline V gene lookup returns CDR1 SGHDN and CDR2 FVKESK. The CDR3 length is 13 residues. V shed 4 bases, J shed 8 bases, and the junction held 4 bases outside the gene matches. In nucleotides, the CDR3 is TGTGCCAGCAGCCGACTAGCTGTGGGGGAGCTGTTTTTT. Translation gives CASSRLAVGELFF. The whole variable domain, filled in from reference TRBV14 and TRBJ2-2, reads EAGVTQFPSHSVIEKGQTVTLRCDPISGHDNLYWYRRVMGKEIKFLLHFVKESKQDESGMPNNRFLAERTGGTYSTLKVQPAELEDSGVYFCASSRLAVGELFFGEGSRLTVL.

This clone was seen a few times. The chain couples TRBV9 to TRBJ1-6, with D uncertain. The CDR3 totals 15 residues. Germline CDR1 and CDR2: SGDLS and YYNGEE. The germline V and J ends were trimmed by 0 bases and 7 bases, with 11 bases remaining between them. CDR3 region: CASSVESPANSPLHF. The CDR3 coding sequence is TGTGCCAGCAGCGTAGAAAGCCCCGCCAATTCACCCCTCCACTTT.

The chain uses TRBV7-2 and TRBJ1-6; D is unresolved. The germline V gene has CDR1 SGHTA and CDR2 FQGNSA. The V gene lost 1 base and the J gene lost 7 bases, with 11 bases spanning the gap. The CDR3 loop spans 15 amino acids. The CDR3 bases are TGTGCCAGCAGCTTAGGTGGAGCGTTAAATTCACCCCTCCACTTT. Translated: CASSLGGALNSPLHF.

Concerning this clone itself: Germline and junction disagree at one end, which may indicate a read error. This chain joins TRBV5-6 and TRBJ1-2, with D tentatively TRBD1 (5 bases). Germline CDR1 SGHDT, CDR2 YYEEEE. The CDR3 loop spans 14 amino acids. The CDR3 nucleotides read TGTGCCAGCAGCTTGGATCCCACGGGGGTCTTAAGGAACTTC. It yields the protein CASSLDPTGVLRNF.

The table lists this clone with a few counts. This chain joins TRBV6-5 and TRBJ1-2; TRBD1 might be the D (5 bases). The CDR3 consists of 10 residues. Germline CDR1 reads MNHEY; CDR2 reads SVGAGI. The CDR3 region has the DNA TGTGGTACCGGGACCTATGGCTACACCTTC. This gives the protein CGTGTYGYTF.

As regards this clone: Only one base separates this from a far larger clonotype, so it likely reflects a read error. J is TRBJ1-1 and V is TRBV19; D is possibly TRBD1 (6 bases). The V end lost 9 bases, the J end lost 5 bases, and 25 bases lay between the germline ends. This CDR3 contains 16 residues. The germline CDR1 and CDR2 sequences are LNHDA and SQIVND (reference sequence). The CDR3: CASHDRWYSDGTEAFF. The CDR3 DNA reads TGTGCCAGCCATGACAGGTGGTATTCGGATGGGACTGAAGCTTTCTTT.

This clone was counted once. This chain joins TRBV18 and TRBJ1-5; no clear D. The CDR3 contains 13 residues. CDR1 is KGHSH, CDR2 LQKENI, per germline. The V gene lost 2 bases and the J gene lost 5 bases, with 7 bases spanning the gap. CDR3: CASSPDADQPQHF. The CDR3 DNA reads as TGTGCCAGCTCACCAGACGCGGATCAGCCCCAGCATTTT.

The chain has TRBV9 and TRBJ2-1; D is unclear. Looked up from germline, CDR1 is SGDLS and CDR2 is YYNGEE. With 6 bases removed from V and 9 bases from J, the gap between germline ends came to 22 bases. The CDR3 is 15 amino acids. The CDR3 nucleotides are TGTGCCAGCACCGTCGCTGAAGGATCCTTCGGTGAGCAGTTCTTC. It codes for CASTVAEGSFGEQFF.

This chain connects TRBV7-2 to TRBJ2-3, with D tentatively TRBD2 (6 bases). Between the trimmed V and J ends, which lost 2 bases and 5 bases, there was a span of 14 bases. CDR1 is SGHTA, CDR2 FQGNSA, per germline. The CDR3 extends over 15 amino acids. CDR3: CASSLYGGAGDTQYF. In DNA, the CDR3 is TGTGCCAGCAGCTTATATGGAGGGGCGGGAGATACGCAGTATTTT.

The table lists this clone with a few counts. The gene calls are TRBV5-4 and TRBJ2-5, with a tentative D call TRBD2 (7 bases). This CDR3 contains 15 residues. In germline, CDR1 is SGHNT, CDR2 YYREEE (reference sequence). V lost 4 bases and J 6 bases, leaving 19 bases between the germline ends. CDR3 sequence reads: CASSPWEGGGKTQYF. CDR3 DNA: TGTGCCAGCAGCCCATGGGAGGGGGGCGGAAAGACCCAGTACTTC.

The rearrangement uses TRBV5-6 and TRBJ2-7; 11 bases line up with TRBD1. This CDR3 is 18 amino acids long. Germline V CDR1 and CDR2: SGHDT, YYEEEE. V lost 4 bases to trimming and J lost 4 bases; unmatched junction nucleotides: 16. The CDR3 nucleotides read TGTGCCAGCAGCGCCGGGACAGGGGGTGGTCTTCTCCTATACGAGCAGTACGTC. Translating it yields CASSAGTGGGLLLYEQYV.

The V gene is TRBV7-2, the J gene TRBJ2-5; TRBD1 matches at 10 bases. Germline loops: CDR1 SGHTA, CDR2 FQGNSA. This CDR3 region has 13 residues. The junction had 3 bases not matched to a gene; V was cut back by 5 bases and J by 6 bases. CDR3 sequence (DNA): TGTGCCAGCAGCCTCGACAGGGGGCAGACCCAGTACTTC. Translation: CASSLDRGQTQYF.

This clone showed up just a few times. J is TRBJ2-1 and V is TRBV7-2; D is ambiguous. The CDR3 is 11 amino acids. Deletions cut 0 bases from V and 9 bases from J, with 3 bases between. Germline V gene lookup returns CDR1 SGHTA and CDR2 FQGNSA. Here the CDR3 reads CASSLATEQFF. CDR3 nucleotide sequence: TGTGCCAGCAGCTTAGCTACTGAGCAGTTCTTC.

This clone was counted at least ten times. The CDR3 sequence is CASSRGLATDTQYF. CDR3 nucleotides: TGTGCCAGCAGCCGCGGACTAGCAACAGATACGCAGTATTTT. The V gene is TRBV5-4, the J gene TRBJ2-3; TRBD2 agrees at 8 bases. V dropped 4 bases and J dropped 3; count of bases not matched to a gene: 4. The CDR3 extends over 14 amino acids. CDR1 and CDR2 from the germline V gene are SGHNT and YYREEE (reference sequence).

Ten or more counts support this clone. The V call is TRBV27, the J call TRBJ1-3; unclear D gene. The length of the CDR3 is 14 residues. Trimming removed 5 bases at V and 0 bases at J, with 8 bases between. CDR1 and CDR2 (germline): MNHEY, SMNVEV (reference sequence). The CDR3 DNA is TGTGCCAGCAGTGTTACCCACTCTGGAAACACCATATATTTT. This sequence encodes CASSVTHSGNTIYF.

The chain carries TRBV10-1 and TRBJ2-1; 9 bases fit TRBD2. This CDR3 is 16 amino acids long. Germline V gives CDR1 WNHNN, CDR2 SYGVQD (reference sequence). V lost 6 bases to trimming and J lost 4 bases; unmatched junction nucleotides: 10. CDR3 loop: CASSPAGSGGYNEQFF. CDR3 nucleotides: TGCGCCAGCAGCCCCGCGGGGAGCGGGGGGTACAATGAGCAGTTCTTC.